Below are 5 T cell receptor beta chains sequenced from a single sample in a study of control samples from healthy donors and cancer patients. The data were produced by immunoSEQ multiplex PCR, yet TCRdb's version contains in-frame clones alone and is incomplete. The sample contains 200,000 to 250,000 clones, just under 95% of which appear only once. What was sequenced was blood. The origin of the receptors is a man aged 45-60 years in good health.

The V gene is TRBV7-3, the J gene TRBJ2-1; the D gene is possibly TRBD2 (6 bases). V lost 0 bases, J lost 7 bases, and 13 bases lay in between. Germline CDR1 and CDR2: SGHTA and FQGTGA. The CDR3 extends over 15 amino acids. This CDR3 reads CASSLTNYGGNEQFF. In DNA form, the CDR3 reads TGTGCCAGCAGCTTAACAAATTACGGGGGTAATGAGCAGTTCTTC. Based on the CDR3 plus reference TRBV7-3 and TRBJ2-1, the full variable domain is GAGVSQTPSNKVTEKGKYVELRCDPISGHTALYWYRQSLGQGPEFLIYFQGTGAADDSGLPNDRFFAVRPEGSVSTLKIQRTERGDSAVYLCASSLTNYGGNEQFFGPGTRLTVL.

This chain links TRBV5-1 with TRBJ2-1; D gene ambiguous. Trimming removed 4 bases from V and 5 bases from J, with 10 bases in between. Germline CDR1 and CDR2: SGHRS and YFSETQ. The CDR3 has 13 residues. Written as DNA, the CDR3 is TGCGCCAGCAGCCCCCGCGGTGACAATGAGCAGTTCTTC. The encoded protein is CASSPRGDNEQFF.

This clone came up once. V gene TRBV9 combines with J gene TRBJ2-1; perhaps TRBD2 as D (5 bases). The length of the CDR3 is 16 residues. The V gene lost 4 bases and the J gene lost 0 bases, with 14 bases spanning the gap. CDR1 is SGDLS and CDR2 is YYNGEE in the germline V gene. The CDR3 DNA follows: TGTGCCAGCAGCCCCAAAGCGGTCCTCTCCTACAATGAGCAGTTCTTC. Its translation is CASSPKAVLSYNEQFF.

The V gene is TRBV5-1, the J gene TRBJ1-4, with D uncertain. Germline V CDR1 and CDR2: SGHRS, YFSETQ. V dropped 5 bases and J dropped 10 bases, with 21 bases sitting between them. The CDR3 runs 15 residues. CDR3 in DNA: TGCGCCAGCAGTCCAATCCAGGAGTCAGCCGGAAAACTGTTTTTT. Its protein product is CASSPIQESAGKLFF. Full variable domain (remainder filled in from reference TRBV5-1 and TRBJ1-4): KAGVTQTPRYLIKTRGQQVTLSCSPISGHRSVSWYQQTPGQGLQFLFEYFSETQRNKGNFPGRFSGRQFSNSRSEMNVSTLELGDSALYLCASSPIQESAGKLFFGSGTQLSVL.

The chain joins TRBV6-1 to TRBJ1-6; no reliable D call. Per the germline V gene, CDR1 is MNHNS and CDR2 is SASEGT. The CDR3 totals 14 residues. The V and J ends lost 0 bases and 7 bases respectively, with 7 bases between them. The CDR3 is CASSEARVNSPLHF. For the CDR3, the DNA is TGTGCCAGCAGTGAAGCAAGGGTCAATTCACCCCTCCACTTT.